The text below deals with one T cell receptor beta chain. The antigen it binds to is not known. One base away there is no much larger clone; base qualities are not given. This record comes from a study of blood T cell repertoires in COVID-19 (dated by TCRdb to 2020 to 2022). Regarding the study in general: The collaborator samples originated in the United States, Italy and Spain and spanned the acute and convalescent phases of COVID-19. The prospective study material was composed of cDNA or gDNA derived from T cells, B-cell-depleted T cells, or PBMCs. Subjects who had been exposed to COVID-19, were actively infected with it, or had recovered from it provided the deeply sampled blood TCRbeta repertoires that made up the dataset. The repertoires were released in a freely available public database intended as a resource for research on the immune response to SARS-CoV-2. Samples came from the ongoing ImmuneRACE study (first 160 participants) plus 1,254 subjects from 6 global collaborators. The sample metadata nearly always contained a de-identified subject ID, COVID-19 status, age in years and sex. Where available, HLA class I and class II types were taken from metadata supplied by the sample provider and were not determined by assay-based typing.

TCRbeta CDR3 regions were amplified from genomic DNA by means of the immunoSEQ Assay, a bias-controlled multiplex PCR. Regarding the original processing steps: Within the assay, amplification of reference gene primers was used to estimate how many nucleated cells each sample contained. To quantify the absolute abundance of each unique TCRbeta CDR3 rearrangement, sequence reads were collapsed and filtered. For each sample, productive Simpson clonality was calculated as the square root of Simpson's diversity index across productive rearrangements. TCRdb holds this immuneACCESS table with in-frame rearrangements only. Some clones are missing; in checked studies, unresolved V genes explain under half, and the rest has no known cause. Clone size and V and J calls were adopted from that table, with D and trimming inferred from the DNA. Across this sample there are 160,000 or so clones, with approximately 81% seen only once. The top ten clonotypes cover more than 0.85% of the sample.

Each collaborating institution followed its own protocols to collect whole blood in K2EDTA tubes. For TCRbeta analysis, collaborators shipped samples as frozen whole blood, isolated PBMCs, or DNA extracted from either of those sample types. Study-wide findings and limitations: Clinical and demographic metadata were provided uncurated, with the amount varying by source and participant.

From a lookup of the germline V gene (reference sequence), CDR1 and CDR2 are LGHDT and YNNKEL. The germline V end is reduced by 4 bases and the J end by 4 bases; junction bases left unmatched: 7. The CDR3 spans 15 residues, from the cysteine through the phenylalanine. Only the CDR3 region is kept as DNA, spanning 45 bases read in frame from base 1. Rearrangement joined TRBV3-1 (or the pseudogene TRBV3-2) to TRBJ2-7, with 10 bases matching TRBD1. Input material: peripheral blood. The TCR sequence derives from a man aged 40-50 years with acute or convalescent COVID-19. The DNA sequence is TGTGCCAGCAGCCGCCCGGGACAGGGGACATACGAGCAGTACTTC. This is translated as CASSRPGQGTYEQYF.